The 15 T cell receptor beta chains presented below share a single source sample, sequenced in a study of T cells in Graves' hyperthyroidism and ophthalmopathy. From RNA transcripts, TCR beta CDR3 regions were amplified. A first-round RT-PCR of the TCR CDR3 used the HTBI primer set. TCRdb reanalysed the multiplex PCR reads using MiXCR and keeps one entry per CDR3 protein. The sample consists of 500,000 to 600,000 distinct CDR3 sequences, around 17% of them appearing once. The sample consisted of blood. These receptors originate from a woman between 18 and 30 years old with Graves' hyperthyroidism.

With respect to this clonotype: At one end the junction does not follow the germline gene, possibly because of a read error. The chain is built from TRBV5-1 and TRBJ2-7; the match to TRBD1 covers 9 bases. This CDR3 is 15 amino acids long. CDR1 and CDR2 (germline): SGHRS, YFSETQ. CDR3 sequence reads: CASSLEQGAAYEQCF. CDR3 DNA sequence: TGCGCCAGCAGCCTCGAACAGGGGGCTGCCTACGAGCAGTGCTTC.

The chain combines TRBV6-5 with TRBJ1-5; a weak D match, TRBD1 (6 bases). Looked up from germline, CDR1 is MNHEY and CDR2 is SVGAGI. CDR3 length equals 14 residues. The V and J ends lost 4 bases and 4 bases respectively, with 11 bases between them. The CDR3 here is CASSWRGTNQPQHF. The CDR3 DNA follows: TGTGCCAGCAGTTGGAGGGGGACGAATCAGCCCCAGCATTTT.

The gene calls are TRBV13 and TRBJ1-3, with D tentatively TRBD1 (6 bases). Trimming removed 6 bases at V and 0 bases at J, with 15 bases between. The CDR3 spans 16 residues. Germline CDR1 reads PRHDT; CDR2 reads FYEKMQ (reference sequence). CDR3 in DNA: TGTGCCAGCAGAGCAGGGGCCCTTGACTCTGGAAACACCATATATTTT. Encoded protein: CASRAGALDSGNTIYF.

This clonotype was counted at least ten times. The rearrangement joins TRBV12-3 or TRBV12-4 to TRBJ1-3; D not resolved. The V gene lost 3 bases and the J gene lost 0 bases, with 12 bases spanning the gap. This CDR3 is 16 amino acids long. Here the CDR3 reads CASSFSIPSSGNTIYF. As DNA, the CDR3 is TGTGCCAGCAGTTTCTCCATCCCGAGCTCTGGAAACACCATATATTTT.

The table lists this clonotype with many counts. CDR3 amino acids: CASSFLPGVSYNEQFF. The CDR3 region has the DNA TGTGCCAGCAGCTTCCTTCCGGGGGTTTCCTACAATGAGCAGTTCTTC. The chain recombines TRBV11-2 with TRBJ2-1; a weak D match, TRBD2 (6 bases). CDR1 SGHAT and CDR2 FQNNGV come from the germline V gene. V lost 3 bases and J lost 1, with 13 bases in between. This CDR3 is 16 amino acids long. Full variable domain (remainder filled in from reference TRBV11-2 and TRBJ2-1): EAGVAQSPRYKIIEKRQSVAFWCNPISGHATLYWYQQILGQGPKLLIQFQNNGVVDDSQLPKDRFSAERLKGVDSTLKIQPAKLEDSAVYLCASSFLPGVSYNEQFFGPGTRLTVL.

The V call is TRBV2, the J call TRBJ1-6; D is perhaps TRBD1 (5 bases). V was shortened by 6 bases and J by 7 bases, with 10 bases between the two germline ends. The length of the CDR3 is 13 residues. Germline V gene data show CDR1 as SNHLY and CDR2 as FYNNEI. For the CDR3, the DNA is TGTGCCAGCAGGGGCAGGGAGAATTCACCCCTCCACTTT. Its protein is CASRGRENSPLHF.

The CDR3 nucleotides read TGCAGCGTCGATACGATCACAGGGAGTGGAGAGACCCAGTACTTC. This encodes CSVDTITGSGETQYF. The rearrangement joins TRBV29-1 to TRBJ2-5, with D perhaps matching TRBD1 (6 bases). Trimming pared 6 bases from V and 4 bases from J, leaving 21 bases between. CDR3 length: 15 amino acids. Per germline, CDR1 SQVTM and CDR2 ANQGSEA.

This clonotype was detected ten times or more. CDR3 nucleotides: TGTGCCAGCAGGAGAGGGACGACCGTAGTCTCTGGGGCCAACGTCCTGACTTTC. Encoded protein: CASRRGTTVVSGANVLTF. This rearrangement joins TRBV28 to TRBJ2-6; D assignment may be TRBD1 or TRBD2 (5 bases each). Trimming left V 6 bases short and J 0 bases short, with 18 bases between. Germline values: CDR1 MDHEN, CDR2 SYDVKM. The CDR3 is 18 amino acids. Based on the CDR3 plus reference TRBV28 and TRBJ2-6, the full variable domain is DVKVTQSSRYLVKRTGEKVFLECVQDMDHENMFWYRQDPGLGLRLIYFSYDVKMKEKGDIPEGYSVSREKKERFSLILESASTNQTSMYLCASRRGTTVVSGANVLTFGAGSRLTVL.

This clonotype has a handful of counts. The chain is built from TRBV6-1 and TRBJ1-2; TRBD1 is a possible D gene (5 bases). The CDR3 totals 11 residues. V was shortened by 6 bases and J by 8 bases, with 10 bases between the two germline ends. The germline V gene encodes CDR1 MNHNS and CDR2 SASEGT. DNA of the CDR3: TGTGCCAGCAGCCAGGGAAAAGGCTACACCTTC. Protein sequence: CASSQGKGYTF.

In this sample, this clonotype turned up a few times. The chain uses TRBV28 and TRBJ1-5; no firm D call. Between the trimmed V and J ends, which lost 10 bases and 9 bases, there was a span of 10 bases. In germline, CDR1 is MDHEN, CDR2 SYDVKM. The CDR3 has 10 amino acids. CDR3 coding DNA: TGTGCCACCTCCCCGGGGCCCCAGCATTTT. It specifies CATSPGPQHF.

J is TRBJ2-5 and V is TRBV5-1, with 10 bases matching TRBD1. Germline V gene lookup returns CDR1 SGHRS and CDR2 YFSETQ. Trimming took 5 bases from V and 5 from J; bases not matched to a gene: 15. The CDR3 is made up of 17 amino acids. CDR3 amino acids: CASSQRTGTGERETQYF. The CDR3, as DNA: TGCGCCAGCAGTCAAAGAACCGGGACAGGGGAGCGGGAGACCCAGTACTTC. Full variable domain (remainder filled in from reference TRBV5-1 and TRBJ2-5): KAGVTQTPRYLIKTRGQQVTLSCSPISGHRSVSWYQQTPGQGLQFLFEYFSETQRNKGNFPGRFSGRQFSNSRSEMNVSTLELGDSALYLCASSQRTGTGERETQYFGPGTRLLVL.

This clonotype has ten or more counts. The chain joins TRBV2 to TRBJ2-7; no clear D gene. Trimming pared 1 base from V and 3 bases from J, leaving 10 bases between. The germline V gene has CDR1 SNHLY and CDR2 FYNNEI. The CDR3 runs to 14 residues. CDR3 in DNA: TGTGCCAGCAGTGAAGGCCAGGCCAGCTACGAGCAGTACTTC. It translates to CASSEGQASYEQYF.

The rearrangement uses TRBV20-1 and TRBJ1-2; TRBD1 is a possible D gene (5 bases). CDR3 length: 12 residues. Germline CDR1 reads DFQATT; CDR2 reads SNEGSKA (reference sequence). Trimming stripped 5 bases from V and 4 bases from J, with 11 bases between. The CDR3 coding sequence is TGCAGTGCTCCCCGGGGGTCCTATGGCTACACCTTC. This encodes CSAPRGSYGYTF.

The rearrangement uses TRBV20-1 and TRBJ2-1, with no clear D. Germline-derived CDR1 and CDR2 are DFQATT and SNEGSKA (reference sequence). This CDR3 is 15 amino acids long. Trimming shortened V by 6 bases and J by 1 base, and 16 bases separated the two germline ends. The CDR3 DNA reads TGCAGTGCGATCAAGACCGGGCTTTCCTACAATGAGCAGTTCTTC. It translates to CSAIKTGLSYNEQFF.

This clonotype was detected a few times. This chain joins TRBV6-2 or TRBV6-3 and TRBJ2-7; D is perhaps TRBD2 (5 bases). Trimming left V 4 bases short and J 5 bases short, with 18 bases between. Germline V gives CDR1 MNHEY, CDR2 SVGEGT. This CDR3 region has 15 residues. CDR3 residues: CASSFVLARRDEQYF. The CDR3 nucleotides read TGTGCCAGCAGTTTCGTCTTAGCGCGTAGAGACGAGCAGTACTTC.